This entry concerns a single T cell receptor (beta chain). Clones were sequenced by immunoSEQ multiplex PCR, and TCRdb holds only the in-frame ones, with some missing. This sample carries about 200,000 clones, roughly 90% of them seen once, and the ten largest clones take 0.75% to 0.95%. The V end lost 0 bases, the J end lost 3 bases, and 11 bases lay between the germline ends. The CDR3 covers 16 residues. Germline V gene lookup returns CDR1 MNHEY and CDR2 SVGAGI. The data were obtained in a study of blood T cell repertoires in COVID-19. The receptor was derived from an older woman with acute or convalescent COVID-19. The chain employs TRBV6-5 and TRBJ1-4, with D possibly being TRBD1 (5 bases). Sequenced sample: peripheral blood. This CDR3 reads CASSYSGVAANEKLFF. DNA for the CDR3: TGTGCCAGCAGTTACTCAGGGGTCGCGGCTAATGAAAAACTGTTTTTT.